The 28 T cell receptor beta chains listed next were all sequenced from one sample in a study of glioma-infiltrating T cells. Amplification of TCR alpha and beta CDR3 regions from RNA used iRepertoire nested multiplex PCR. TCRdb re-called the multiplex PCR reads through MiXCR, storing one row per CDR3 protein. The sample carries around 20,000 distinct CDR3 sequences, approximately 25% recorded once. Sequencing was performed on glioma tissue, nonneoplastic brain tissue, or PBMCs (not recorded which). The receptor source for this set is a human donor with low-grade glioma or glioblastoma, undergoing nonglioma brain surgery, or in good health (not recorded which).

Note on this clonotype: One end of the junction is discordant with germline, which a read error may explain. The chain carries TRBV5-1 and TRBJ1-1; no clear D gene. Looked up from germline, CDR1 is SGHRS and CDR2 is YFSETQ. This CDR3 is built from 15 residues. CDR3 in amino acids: CARSLLAGVDTEAFF. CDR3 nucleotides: TGCGCCCGCAGCTTGTTGGCGGGAGTAGACACTGAAGCTTTCTTT.

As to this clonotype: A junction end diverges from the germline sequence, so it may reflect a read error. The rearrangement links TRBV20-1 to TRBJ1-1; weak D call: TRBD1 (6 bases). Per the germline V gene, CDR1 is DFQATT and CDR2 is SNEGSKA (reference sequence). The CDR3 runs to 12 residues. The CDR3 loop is CNASRGNTESFF. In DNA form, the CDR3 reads TGCAATGCTAGTAGGGGGAACACTGAATCTTTCTTT.

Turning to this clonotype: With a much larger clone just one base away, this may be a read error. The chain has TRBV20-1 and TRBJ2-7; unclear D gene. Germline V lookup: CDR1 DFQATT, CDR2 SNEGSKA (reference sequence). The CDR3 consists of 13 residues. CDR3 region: CSARVSGSYGQYF. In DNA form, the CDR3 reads TGCAGTGCTAGAGTCTCCGGATCCTACGGGCAGTACTTC.

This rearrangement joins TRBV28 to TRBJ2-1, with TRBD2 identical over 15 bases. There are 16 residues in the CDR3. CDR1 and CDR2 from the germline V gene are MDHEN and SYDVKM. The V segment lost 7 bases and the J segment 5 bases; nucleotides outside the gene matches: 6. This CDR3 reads CASNLGLAGGHNEQFF. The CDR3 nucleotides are TGTGCCAGCAACCTAGGACTAGCGGGGGGGCACAATGAGCAGTTCTTC.

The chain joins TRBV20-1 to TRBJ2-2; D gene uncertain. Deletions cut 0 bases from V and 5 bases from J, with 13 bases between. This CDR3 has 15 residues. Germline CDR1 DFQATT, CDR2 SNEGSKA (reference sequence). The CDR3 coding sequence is TGCAGTGCTAGAGATCCCCGGGCGCAGACCGGGGAGCTGTTTTTT. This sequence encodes CSARDPRAQTGELFF.

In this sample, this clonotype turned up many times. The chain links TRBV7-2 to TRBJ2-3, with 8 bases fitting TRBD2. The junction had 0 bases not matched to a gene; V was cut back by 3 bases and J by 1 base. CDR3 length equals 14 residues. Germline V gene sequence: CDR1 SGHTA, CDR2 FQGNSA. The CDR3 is CASSFSGGTDTQYF. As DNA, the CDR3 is TGTGCCAGCAGCTTTAGCGGGGGCACAGATACGCAGTATTTT.

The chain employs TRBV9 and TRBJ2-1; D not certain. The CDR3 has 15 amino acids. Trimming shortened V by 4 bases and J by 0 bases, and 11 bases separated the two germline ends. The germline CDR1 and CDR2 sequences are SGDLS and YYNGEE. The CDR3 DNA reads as TGTGCCAGCAGCTCGGGCCCAAGCTCCTACAATGAGCAGTTCTTC. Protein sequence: CASSSGPSSYNEQFF.

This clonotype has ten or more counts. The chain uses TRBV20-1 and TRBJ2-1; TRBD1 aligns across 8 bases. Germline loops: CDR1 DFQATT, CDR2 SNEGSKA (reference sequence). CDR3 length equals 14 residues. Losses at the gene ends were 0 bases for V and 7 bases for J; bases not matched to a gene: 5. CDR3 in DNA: TGCAGTGCTAGAGATCCCCAGGGGGCTAATGAGCAGTTCTTC. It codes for CSARDPQGANEQFF.

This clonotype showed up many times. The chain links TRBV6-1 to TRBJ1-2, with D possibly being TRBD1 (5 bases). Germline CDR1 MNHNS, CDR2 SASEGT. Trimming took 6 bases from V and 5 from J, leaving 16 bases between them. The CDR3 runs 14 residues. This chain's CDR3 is CASSQAGGGYGYTF. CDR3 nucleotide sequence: TGTGCCAGCAGCCAAGCAGGTGGGGGATATGGCTACACCTTC.

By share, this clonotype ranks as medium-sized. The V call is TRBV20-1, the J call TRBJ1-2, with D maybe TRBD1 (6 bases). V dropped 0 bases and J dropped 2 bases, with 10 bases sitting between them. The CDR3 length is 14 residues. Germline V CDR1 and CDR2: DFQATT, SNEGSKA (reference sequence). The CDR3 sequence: CSARDLTGNYGYTF. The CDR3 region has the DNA TGCAGTGCTAGAGATTTAACAGGGAACTATGGCTACACCTTC.

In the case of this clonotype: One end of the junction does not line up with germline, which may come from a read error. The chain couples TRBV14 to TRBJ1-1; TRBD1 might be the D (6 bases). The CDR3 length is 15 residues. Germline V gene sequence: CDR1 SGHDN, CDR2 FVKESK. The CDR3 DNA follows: TGTGCCAGCAGCCAACTGACAGGAGTGAACACTGAATCTTTCTTT. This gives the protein CASSQLTGVNTESFF.

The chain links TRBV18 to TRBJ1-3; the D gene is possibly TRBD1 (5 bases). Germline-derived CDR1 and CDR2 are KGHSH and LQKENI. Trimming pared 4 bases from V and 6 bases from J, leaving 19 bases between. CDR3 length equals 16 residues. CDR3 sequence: CASSLGTGNTLNTIYF. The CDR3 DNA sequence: TGTGCCAGCTCACTTGGGACGGGAAACACGTTAAACACCATATATTTT.

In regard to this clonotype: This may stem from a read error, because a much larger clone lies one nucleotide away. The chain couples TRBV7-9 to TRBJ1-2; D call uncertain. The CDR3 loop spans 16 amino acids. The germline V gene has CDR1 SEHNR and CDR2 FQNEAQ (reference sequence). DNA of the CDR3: TGTGCCGGCAGCTTAGTTAGTGCGGAAGCTAACTATGGCTACACCTTC. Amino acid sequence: CAGSLVSAEANYGYTF.

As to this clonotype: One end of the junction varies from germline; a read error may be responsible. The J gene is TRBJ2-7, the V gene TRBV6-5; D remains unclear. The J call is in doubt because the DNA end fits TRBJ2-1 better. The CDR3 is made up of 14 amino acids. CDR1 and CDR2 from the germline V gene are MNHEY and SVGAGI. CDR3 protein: CAGSYERGRNEQFF. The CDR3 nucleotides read TGTGCCGGCAGTTATGAACGAGGAAGGAATGAGCAGTTCTTC.

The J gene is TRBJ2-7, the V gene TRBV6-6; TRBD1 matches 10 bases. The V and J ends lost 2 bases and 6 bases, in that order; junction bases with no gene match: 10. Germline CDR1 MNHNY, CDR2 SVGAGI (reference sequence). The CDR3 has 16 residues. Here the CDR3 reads CASSYLGGTGAAEQYF. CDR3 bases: TGTGCCAGCAGTTACCTGGGTGGGACAGGGGCGGCCGAGCAGTACTTC.

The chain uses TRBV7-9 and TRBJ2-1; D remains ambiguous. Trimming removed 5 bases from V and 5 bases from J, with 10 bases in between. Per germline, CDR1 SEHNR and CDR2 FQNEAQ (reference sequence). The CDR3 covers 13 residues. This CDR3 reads CASSPQSHNEQFF. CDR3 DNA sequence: TGTGCCAGCAGCCCCCAGTCCCACAATGAGCAGTTCTTC.

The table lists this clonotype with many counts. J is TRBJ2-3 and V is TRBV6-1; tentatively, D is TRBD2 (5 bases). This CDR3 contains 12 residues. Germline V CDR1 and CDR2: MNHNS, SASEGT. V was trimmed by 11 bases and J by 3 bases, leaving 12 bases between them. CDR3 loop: CACGLATDTQYF. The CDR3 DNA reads TGTGCCTGTGGGTTAGCGACAGATACGCAGTATTTT.

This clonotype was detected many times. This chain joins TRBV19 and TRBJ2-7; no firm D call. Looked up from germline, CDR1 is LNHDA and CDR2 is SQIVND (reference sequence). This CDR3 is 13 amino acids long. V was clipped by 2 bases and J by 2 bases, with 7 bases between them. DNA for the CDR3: TGTGCCAGTAGTATATCCGGAGCCTACGAGCAGTACTTC. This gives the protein CASSISGAYEQYF.

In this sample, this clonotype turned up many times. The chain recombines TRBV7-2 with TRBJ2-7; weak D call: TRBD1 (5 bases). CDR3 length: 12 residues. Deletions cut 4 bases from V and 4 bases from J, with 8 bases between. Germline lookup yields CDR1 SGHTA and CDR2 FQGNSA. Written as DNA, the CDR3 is TGTGCCAGCAGCTCCCAGGGATACGAGCAGTACTTC. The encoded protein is CASSSQGYEQYF.

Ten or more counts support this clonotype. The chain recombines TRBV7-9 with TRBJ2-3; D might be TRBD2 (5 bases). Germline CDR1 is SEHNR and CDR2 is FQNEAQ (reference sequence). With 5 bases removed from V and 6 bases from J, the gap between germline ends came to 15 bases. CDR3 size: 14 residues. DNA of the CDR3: TGTGCCAGCAGCCAATCTCAGAGGGTGGATACGCAGTATTTT. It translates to CASSQSQRVDTQYF.

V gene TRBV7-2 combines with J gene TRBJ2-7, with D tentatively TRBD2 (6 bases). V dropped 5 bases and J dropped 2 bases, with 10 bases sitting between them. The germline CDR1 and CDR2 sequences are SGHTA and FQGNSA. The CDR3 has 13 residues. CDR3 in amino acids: CASSHGGTYEQYF. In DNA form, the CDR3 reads TGTGCCAGCAGCCACGGGGGAACCTACGAGCAGTACTTC.

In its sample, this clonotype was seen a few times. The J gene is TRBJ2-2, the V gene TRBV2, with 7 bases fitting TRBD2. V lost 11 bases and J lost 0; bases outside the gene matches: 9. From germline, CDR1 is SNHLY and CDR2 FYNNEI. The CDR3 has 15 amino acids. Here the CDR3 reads CASRREGTNTGELFF. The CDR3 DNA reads TGTGCCTCCCGGAGGGAGGGGACGAACACCGGGGAGCTGTTTTTT.

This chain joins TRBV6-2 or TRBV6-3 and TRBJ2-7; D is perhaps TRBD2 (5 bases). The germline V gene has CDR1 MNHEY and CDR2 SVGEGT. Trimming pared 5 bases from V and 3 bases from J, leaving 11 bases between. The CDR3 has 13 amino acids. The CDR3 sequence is CASSAPDYYEQYF. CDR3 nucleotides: TGTGCCAGCAGTGCCCCAGACTACTACGAGCAGTACTTC.

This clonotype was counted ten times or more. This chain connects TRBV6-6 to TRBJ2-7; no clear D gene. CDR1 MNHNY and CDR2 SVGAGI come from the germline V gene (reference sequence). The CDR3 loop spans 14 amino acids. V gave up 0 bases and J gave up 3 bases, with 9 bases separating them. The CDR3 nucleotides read TGTGCCAGCAGTTACTCCGGTCGAGACTACGAGCAGTACTTC. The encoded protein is CASSYSGRDYEQYF.

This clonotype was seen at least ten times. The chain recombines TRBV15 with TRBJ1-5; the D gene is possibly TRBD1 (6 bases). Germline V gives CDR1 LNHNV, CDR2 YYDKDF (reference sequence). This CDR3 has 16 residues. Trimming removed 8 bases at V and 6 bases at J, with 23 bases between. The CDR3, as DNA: TGTGCCACCCAGGGGAAGGGTAGGGGAGCGATTCAGCCCCAGCATTTT. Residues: CATQGKGRGAIQPQHF. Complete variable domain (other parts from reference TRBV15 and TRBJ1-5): DAMVIQNPRYQVTQFGKPVTLSCSQTLNHNVMYWYQQKSSQAPKLLFHYYDKDFNNEADTPDNFQSRRPNTSFCFLDIRSPGLGDTAMYLCATQGKGRGAIQPQHFGDGTRLSIL.

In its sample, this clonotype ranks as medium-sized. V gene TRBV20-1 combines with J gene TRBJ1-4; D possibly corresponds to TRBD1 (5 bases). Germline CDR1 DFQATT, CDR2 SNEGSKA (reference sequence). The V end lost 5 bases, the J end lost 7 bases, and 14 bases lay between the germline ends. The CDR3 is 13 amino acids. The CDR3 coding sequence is TGCAGTGCTTTCGGGACTGAGAGTGAAAAACTGTTTTTT. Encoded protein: CSAFGTESEKLFF.

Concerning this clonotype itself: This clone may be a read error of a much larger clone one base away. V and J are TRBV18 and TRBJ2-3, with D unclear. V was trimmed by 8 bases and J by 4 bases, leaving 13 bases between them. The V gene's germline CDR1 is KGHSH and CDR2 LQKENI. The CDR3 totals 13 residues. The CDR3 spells CASRVAFPDTQYF. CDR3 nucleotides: TGTGCCAGCAGAGTAGCTTTCCCAGATACGCAGTATTTT.

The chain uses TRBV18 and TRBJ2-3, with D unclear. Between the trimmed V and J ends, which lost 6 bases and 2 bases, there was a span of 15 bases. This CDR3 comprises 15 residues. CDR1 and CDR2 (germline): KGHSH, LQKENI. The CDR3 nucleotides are TGTGCCAGCTCCCAACCTGAGGCGAACACAGATACGCAGTATTTT. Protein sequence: CASSQPEANTDTQYF.